Listed below are T cell receptor beta chains from one sample, sequenced in a study of shared clonotypes between healthy human individuals. Generated by immunoSEQ multiplex PCR, the TCRdb table keeps only in-frame clones and is missing some. The sample includes under 1,900,000 clones, just under 99% of them seen just once. The specimen was naive CD4+ T cells sorted from blood. The receptors stem from a young man in good health. Both conserved end residues are part of each CDR3. D genes are given only for firm matches. Clone size is not always given. Where it is, it says once, few, many or a class for expanded clones.

CDR3nt: TGTGCCAGCAGCTCGATACAGGGGGGGAACACTGAAGCTTTCTTT
CDR3aa: CASSSIQGGNTEAFF
d_gene: TRBD1
j_gene: TRBJ1-1
v_gene: TRBV7-2
abundance: NA

CDR3nt: TGTGCCAGCAGTGTGACAGGGGGCACTGAAGCTTTCTTT
CDR3aa: CASSVTGGTEAFF
d_gene: TRBD1
j_gene: TRBJ1-1
v_gene: TRBV25-1
abundance: NA

CDR3nt: TGCAGCGTTGAATCCGGGGTAGATACGCAGTATTTT
CDR3aa: CSVESGVDTQYF
d_gene: NA
j_gene: TRBJ2-3
v_gene: TRBV29-1
abundance: NA

CDR3nt: TGTGCCAGCAGCTCCGGGACAGGGGGCGGCTACACCTTC
CDR3aa: CASSSGTGGGYTF
d_gene: TRBD1
j_gene: TRBJ1-2
v_gene: TRBV5-4
abundance: NA

CDR3nt: TGTGCCAGCAGCTTACTAGCGCGGGGGCTCAATGAGCAGTTCTTC
CDR3aa: CASSLLARGLNEQFF
d_gene: NA
j_gene: TRBJ2-1
v_gene: TRBV28
abundance: NA

CDR3nt: TGTGCCAGCAGCCTATCCACAGCACCTCCAACTGAAGCTTTCTTT
CDR3aa: CASSLSTAPPTEAFF
d_gene: NA
j_gene: TRBJ1-1
v_gene: TRBV5-6
abundance: once

CDR3nt: TGTGCCAGCAGCCCCTGGACAGATAGCAATCAGCCCCAGCATTTT
CDR3aa: CASSPWTDSNQPQHF
d_gene: NA
j_gene: TRBJ1-5
v_gene: TRBV7-4
abundance: NA

CDR3nt: TGTGCCAGCAGCTTGGTTGTGATGAACACTGAAGCTTTCTTT
CDR3aa: CASSLVVMNTEAFF
d_gene: NA
j_gene: TRBJ1-1
v_gene: TRBV5-5
abundance: NA

CDR3nt: TGTGCCAGCAGCTTGGGGGGTTGGAGGGACTACGAGCAGTACTTC
CDR3aa: CASSLGGWRDYEQYF
d_gene: NA
j_gene: TRBJ2-7
v_gene: TRBV7-8
abundance: NA

CDR3nt: TGTGCCAGCAGATCGACTAGCGGGAGTTGGATGGATGAGCAGTTCTTC
CDR3aa: CASRSTSGSWMDEQFF
d_gene: TRBD2
j_gene: TRBJ2-1
v_gene: TRBV27
abundance: NA

CDR3nt: TGTGCCAGCAGCTTAGCGGGAGGTCACACCGGGGAGCTGTTTTTT
CDR3aa: CASSLAGGHTGELFF
d_gene: NA
j_gene: TRBJ2-2
v_gene: TRBV7-9
abundance: NA

CDR3nt: TGCGCCAGCAGCTTAGGGGCCCGGGCGGAGCAGTACTTC
CDR3aa: CASSLGARAEQYF
d_gene: NA
j_gene: TRBJ2-7
v_gene: TRBV5-1
abundance: once

CDR3nt: TGCGCCAGCAGCCAAGATTCCCGGAGCTCCTACAATGAGCAGTTCTTC
CDR3aa: CASSQDSRSSYNEQFF
d_gene: NA
j_gene: TRBJ2-1
v_gene: TRBV4-1
abundance: NA

CDR3nt: TGTGCCAGCAGCATACAGGGGGGCACAGATACGCAGTATTTT
CDR3aa: CASSIQGGTDTQYF
d_gene: TRBD1
j_gene: TRBJ2-3
v_gene: TRBV2
abundance: NA

CDR3nt: TGTGCCAGCAGCTTATCCGTGACGCAAAGACCAACGGACGCTGAAGCTTTCTTT
CDR3aa: CASSLSVTQRPTDAEAFF
d_gene: NA
j_gene: TRBJ1-1
v_gene: TRBV7-9
abundance: NA

CDR3nt: TGTGCCAGCTCTCCAGACAGGGTGAACCACAATGAGCAGTTCTTC
CDR3aa: CASSPDRVNHNEQFF
d_gene: TRBD1
j_gene: TRBJ2-1
v_gene: TRBV18
abundance: NA

CDR3nt: TGTGCCAGCAGTGACGCCGGGACGCTATACGAGCAGTACTTC
CDR3aa: CASSDAGTLYEQYF
d_gene: NA
j_gene: TRBJ2-7
v_gene: TRBV25-1
abundance: NA

CDR3nt: TGTGCCAGCAGTTCTTGGGGGAGCAATCAGCCCCAGCATTTT
CDR3aa: CASSSWGSNQPQHF
d_gene: NA
j_gene: TRBJ1-5
v_gene: TRBV28
abundance: NA

CDR3nt: TGTGCCAGCATAAGCCCCTACTACGAGCAGTACTTC
CDR3aa: CASISPYYEQYF
d_gene: NA
j_gene: TRBJ2-7
v_gene: TRBV6-1
abundance: NA

CDR3nt: TGTGCCAGCTCACCACAGGGCGGGCACACTGAAGCTTTCTTT
CDR3aa: CASSPQGGHTEAFF
d_gene: NA
j_gene: TRBJ1-1
v_gene: TRBV18
abundance: NA

CDR3nt: TGCGCCAGCAGCTTGGAGCCGGGACAATTTCAAGAGACCCAGTACTTC
CDR3aa: CASSLEPGQFQETQYF
d_gene: NA
j_gene: TRBJ2-5
v_gene: TRBV5-1
abundance: NA

CDR3nt: TGTGCCAGCAGCCAGGGGCTTGACACTGAAGCTTTCTTT
CDR3aa: CASSQGLDTEAFF
d_gene: NA
j_gene: TRBJ1-1
v_gene: TRBV14
abundance: NA

CDR3nt: TGTGCCAGTTCGGGGCAGGGGGGTCAACCCCAGCATTTT
CDR3aa: CASSGQGGQPQHF
d_gene: TRBD1
j_gene: TRBJ1-5
v_gene: TRBV2
abundance: once

CDR3nt: TGTGCCAGCAGTCACCGGGACAGGGACTACAATGAGCAGTTCTTC
CDR3aa: CASSHRDRDYNEQFF
d_gene: TRBD1
j_gene: TRBJ2-1
v_gene: TRBV27
abundance: NA

CDR3nt: TGTGCCACCGCATCGAGGGATCGGACGAACACTGAAGCTTTCTTT
CDR3aa: CATASRDRTNTEAFF
d_gene: NA
j_gene: TRBJ1-1
v_gene: TRBV15
abundance: NA

CDR3nt: TGTGCCAGCTCACCACTCGTCGACGGCCGTCTATTGTACTTC
CDR3aa: CASSPLVDGRLLYF
d_gene: NA
j_gene: TRBJ2-4
v_gene: TRBV18
abundance: NA

CDR3nt: TGTGCCAGCAGTGAATTTGGACAGGGACAGGGCTACACCTTC
CDR3aa: CASSEFGQGQGYTF
d_gene: TRBD1
j_gene: TRBJ1-2
v_gene: TRBV25-1
abundance: NA

CDR3nt: TGTGCCAGCAGGCCCCCAGGAGGGGCGATGTCGGCCGGGGAGCTGTTTTTT
CDR3aa: CASRPPGGAMSAGELFF
d_gene: NA
j_gene: TRBJ2-2
v_gene: TRBV11-2
abundance: NA

CDR3nt: TGCAGCGTCCGGGGGCGTTCCACAGATACGCAGTATTTT
CDR3aa: CSVRGRSTDTQYF
d_gene: NA
j_gene: TRBJ2-3
v_gene: TRBV29-1
abundance: NA

CDR3nt: TGTGCCAGCTCACCAAGCAATGAGCAGTTCTTC
CDR3aa: CASSPSNEQFF
d_gene: NA
j_gene: TRBJ2-1
v_gene: TRBV18
abundance: few

CDR3nt: TGTGCCAGCAGCGGATCTAGGCGCATTCAGTACTTC
CDR3aa: CASSGSRRIQYF
d_gene: NA
j_gene: TRBJ2-4
v_gene: TRBV7-2
abundance: NA

CDR3nt: TGTGCCAGCAGGCAAGAGGGACAGGGAAACTATGGCTACACCTTC
CDR3aa: CASRQEGQGNYGYTF
d_gene: TRBD1
j_gene: TRBJ1-2
v_gene: TRBV28
abundance: NA

CDR3nt: TGTGCCAGCAGCCTTAGGGTAGCAGAGACCCAGTACTTC
CDR3aa: CASSLRVAETQYF
d_gene: NA
j_gene: TRBJ2-5
v_gene: TRBV13
abundance: once

CDR3nt: TGTGCCAGCAGCCCCCATCTAGATTACGAGCAGTACTTC
CDR3aa: CASSPHLDYEQYF
d_gene: NA
j_gene: TRBJ2-7
v_gene: TRBV4-2
abundance: once

CDR3nt: TGTGCCAGCAGCTGGGAGGTGTTGAACACTGAAGCTTTCTTT
CDR3aa: CASSWEVLNTEAFF
d_gene: NA
j_gene: TRBJ1-1
v_gene: TRBV7-8
abundance: NA

CDR3nt: TGTGCCAGCAGCCCCCCCAGATCCTACGAGCAGTACTTC
CDR3aa: CASSPPRSYEQYF
d_gene: NA
j_gene: TRBJ2-7
v_gene: TRBV5-4
abundance: once

CDR3nt: TGTGCCAGTAGTATAGGGAGCCACAGGAGCTCCTACGAGCAGTACTTC
CDR3aa: CASSIGSHRSSYEQYF
d_gene: NA
j_gene: TRBJ2-7
v_gene: TRBV19
abundance: NA

CDR3nt: TGTGCCAGCAGCGCTCATCCTGAAAAACTGTTTTTT
CDR3aa: CASSAHPEKLFF
d_gene: NA
j_gene: TRBJ1-4
v_gene: TRBV5-6
abundance: NA

CDR3nt: TGTGCCAGCAGCTTGGAAGGTTTGCGTGGGAACACTGAAGCTTTCTTT
CDR3aa: CASSLEGLRGNTEAFF
d_gene: NA
j_gene: TRBJ1-1
v_gene: TRBV5-4
abundance: NA

CDR3nt: TGTGCCAGCAGTGGAGGCGGGGTCGAGCAGTACTTC
CDR3aa: CASSGGGVEQYF
d_gene: NA
j_gene: TRBJ2-7
v_gene: TRBV25-1
abundance: NA

CDR3nt: TGCGCCAGCAGCTTGGCACGGGGGAGCACAGATACGCAGTATTTT
CDR3aa: CASSLARGSTDTQYF
d_gene: NA
j_gene: TRBJ2-3
v_gene: TRBV5-1
abundance: once

CDR3nt: TGTGCCAGCAGCTTACGGGTAACAGATACGCAGTATTTT
CDR3aa: CASSLRVTDTQYF
d_gene: NA
j_gene: TRBJ2-3
v_gene: TRBV11-3
abundance: once

CDR3nt: TGTGCCAGCAGTAACCGGGACAGGGACTACGAGCAGTACTTC
CDR3aa: CASSNRDRDYEQYF
d_gene: TRBD1
j_gene: TRBJ2-7
v_gene: TRBV6-5
abundance: NA

CDR3nt: TGTGCCTTGAGCGGAACTAGCACAGATACGCAGTATTTT
CDR3aa: CALSGTSTDTQYF
d_gene: NA
j_gene: TRBJ2-3
v_gene: TRBV7-9
abundance: NA

CDR3nt: TGTGCCAGCAGCTTAGTTTCAGGGGGCGGGTACGAGCAGTACTTC
CDR3aa: CASSLVSGGGYEQYF
d_gene: TRBD1
j_gene: TRBJ2-7
v_gene: TRBV7-6
abundance: NA

CDR3nt: TGTGCCAGCAGCTTAACCCCTAGCGCTAGCACAGATACGCAGTATTTT
CDR3aa: CASSLTPSASTDTQYF
d_gene: NA
j_gene: TRBJ2-3
v_gene: TRBV7-7
abundance: NA

CDR3nt: TGTGCCAGCAGCTTGGTCGTTTACACTGAAGCTTTCTTT
CDR3aa: CASSLVVYTEAFF
d_gene: NA
j_gene: TRBJ1-1
v_gene: TRBV5-5
abundance: NA

CDR3nt: TGTGCCAGCAGGGCCCCAGGGGGCATTGGTTCTGAAGCTTTCTTT
CDR3aa: CASRAPGGIGSEAFF
d_gene: TRBD1
j_gene: TRBJ1-1
v_gene: TRBV2
abundance: NA

CDR3nt: TGTGCCAGCAGCTTGGATGGATACAATCAGCCCCAGCATTTT
CDR3aa: CASSLDGYNQPQHF
d_gene: NA
j_gene: TRBJ1-5
v_gene: TRBV5-5
abundance: NA

CDR3nt: TGTGCCAGCTCACCTGGGACAGGGGGCACAGATACGCAGTATTTT
CDR3aa: CASSPGTGGTDTQYF
d_gene: TRBD1
j_gene: TRBJ2-3
v_gene: TRBV18
abundance: NA

CDR3nt: TGTGCCAGCAGCTTAGTCAGGACGGTGGGTAACATTCAGTACTTC
CDR3aa: CASSLVRTVGNIQYF
d_gene: NA
j_gene: TRBJ2-4
v_gene: TRBV11-2
abundance: NA

CDR3nt: TGTGCCAGCAGTGCGGTACAGGGCAGTCAGCCCCAGCATTTT
CDR3aa: CASSAVQGSQPQHF
d_gene: NA
j_gene: TRBJ1-5
v_gene: TRBV27
abundance: NA

CDR3nt: TGTGCCAGCAGCTTGTATGTGGGAAACAATGAGCAGTTCTTC
CDR3aa: CASSLYVGNNEQFF
d_gene: NA
j_gene: TRBJ2-1
v_gene: TRBV5-4
abundance: NA

CDR3nt: TGCGCCAGCAGCTTGGGGTCGGCTACTCAAGAGACCCAGTACTTC
CDR3aa: CASSLGSATQETQYF
d_gene: NA
j_gene: TRBJ2-5
v_gene: TRBV5-1
abundance: NA

CDR3nt: TGTGCCAGCAGTTACGAACAGCGCCAGCCCCAGCATTTT
CDR3aa: CASSYEQRQPQHF
d_gene: NA
j_gene: TRBJ1-5
v_gene: TRBV6-5
abundance: NA